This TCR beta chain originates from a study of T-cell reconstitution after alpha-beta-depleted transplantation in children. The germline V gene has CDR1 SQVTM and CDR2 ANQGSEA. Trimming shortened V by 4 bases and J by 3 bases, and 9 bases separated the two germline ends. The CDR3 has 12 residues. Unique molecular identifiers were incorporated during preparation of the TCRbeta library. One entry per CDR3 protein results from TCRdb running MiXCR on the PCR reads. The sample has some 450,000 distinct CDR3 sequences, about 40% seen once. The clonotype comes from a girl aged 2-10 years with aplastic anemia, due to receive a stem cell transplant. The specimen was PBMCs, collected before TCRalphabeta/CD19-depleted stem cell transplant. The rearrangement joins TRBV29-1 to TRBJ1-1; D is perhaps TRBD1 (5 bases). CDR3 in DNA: TGCAGCGTTGTGGGGGGATACACTGAAGCTTTCTTT. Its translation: CSVVGGYTEAFF.